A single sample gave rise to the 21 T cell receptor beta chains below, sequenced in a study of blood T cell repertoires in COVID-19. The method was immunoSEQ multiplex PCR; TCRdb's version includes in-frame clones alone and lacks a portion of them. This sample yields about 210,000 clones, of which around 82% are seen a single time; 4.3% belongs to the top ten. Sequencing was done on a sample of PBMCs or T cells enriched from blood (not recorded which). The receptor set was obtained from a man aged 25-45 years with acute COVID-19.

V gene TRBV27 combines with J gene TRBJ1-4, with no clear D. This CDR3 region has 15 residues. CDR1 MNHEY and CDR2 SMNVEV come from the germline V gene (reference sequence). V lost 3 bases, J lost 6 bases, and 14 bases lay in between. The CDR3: CASSFLAGEDEKLFF. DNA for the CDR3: TGTGCCAGCAGTTTTCTGGCCGGGGAGGATGAAAAACTGTTTTTT.

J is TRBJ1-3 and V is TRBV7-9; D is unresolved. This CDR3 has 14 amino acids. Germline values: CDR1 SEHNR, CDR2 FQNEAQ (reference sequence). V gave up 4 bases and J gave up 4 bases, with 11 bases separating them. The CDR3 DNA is TGTGCCAGCAGCTGGGCACCGGCGGGAAACACCATATATTTT. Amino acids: CASSWAPAGNTIYF.

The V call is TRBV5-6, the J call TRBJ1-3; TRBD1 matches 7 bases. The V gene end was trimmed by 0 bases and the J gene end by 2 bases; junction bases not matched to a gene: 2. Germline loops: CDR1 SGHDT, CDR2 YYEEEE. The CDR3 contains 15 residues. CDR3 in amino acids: CASSLEGGTGNTIYF. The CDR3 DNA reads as TGTGCCAGCAGCTTGGAAGGGGGCACTGGAAACACCATATATTTT.

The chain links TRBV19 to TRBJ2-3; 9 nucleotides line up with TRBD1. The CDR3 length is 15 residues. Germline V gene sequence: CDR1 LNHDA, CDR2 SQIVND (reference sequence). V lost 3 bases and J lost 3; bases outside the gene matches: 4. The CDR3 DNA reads TGTGCCAGTAGTATGGCGGACAGGGGAACAGATACGCAGTATTTT. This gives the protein CASSMADRGTDTQYF. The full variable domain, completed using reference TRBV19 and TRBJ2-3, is DGGITQSPKYLFRKEGQNVTLSCEQNLNHDAMYWYRQDPGQGLRLIYYSQIVNDFQKGDIAEGYSVSREKKESFPLTVTSAQKNPTAFYLCASSMADRGTDTQYFGPGTRLTVL.

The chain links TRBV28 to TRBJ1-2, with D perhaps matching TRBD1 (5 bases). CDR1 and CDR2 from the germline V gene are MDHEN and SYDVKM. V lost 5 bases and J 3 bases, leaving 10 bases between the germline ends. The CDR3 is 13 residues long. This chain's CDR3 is CASSLPGYYGYTF. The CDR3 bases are TGTGCCAGCAGTCTTCCAGGGTACTATGGCTACACCTTC.

DNA for the CDR3: TGCGCCAGCAGCTTGTGGGACAGGGAAGCTTTCTTT. Its translation is CASSLWDREAFF. This chain connects TRBV5-1 to TRBJ1-1; 8 nucleotides match TRBD1. V shed 1 base, J shed 8 bases, and the junction held 1 base outside the gene matches. Germline CDR1 is SGHRS and CDR2 is YFSETQ. The CDR3 consists of 12 residues.

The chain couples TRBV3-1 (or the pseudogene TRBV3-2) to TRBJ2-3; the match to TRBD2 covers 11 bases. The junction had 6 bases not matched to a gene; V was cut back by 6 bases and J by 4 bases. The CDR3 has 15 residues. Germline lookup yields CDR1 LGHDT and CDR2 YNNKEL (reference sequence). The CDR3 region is CASSLSGGAADTQYF. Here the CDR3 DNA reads TGTGCCAGCAGTCTTAGCGGGGGGGCCGCAGATACGCAGTATTTT.

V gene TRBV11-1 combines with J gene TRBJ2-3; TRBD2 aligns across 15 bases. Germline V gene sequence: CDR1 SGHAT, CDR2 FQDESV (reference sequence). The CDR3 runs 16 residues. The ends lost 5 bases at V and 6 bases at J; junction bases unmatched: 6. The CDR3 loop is CASSPGLAGGPDTQYF. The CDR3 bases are TGTGCCAGCAGCCCAGGACTAGCGGGGGGGCCTGATACGCAGTATTTT.

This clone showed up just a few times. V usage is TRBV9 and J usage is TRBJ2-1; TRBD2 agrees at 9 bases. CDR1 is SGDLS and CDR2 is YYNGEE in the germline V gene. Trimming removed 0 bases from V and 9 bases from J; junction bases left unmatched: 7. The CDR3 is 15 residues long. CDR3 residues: CASSVVAGEFGEQFF. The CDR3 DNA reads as TGTGCCAGCAGCGTAGTAGCGGGGGAATTTGGTGAGCAGTTCTTC. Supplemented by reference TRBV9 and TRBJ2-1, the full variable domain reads DSGVTQTPKHLITATGQRVTLRCSPRSGDLSVYWYQQSLDQGLQFLIQYYNGEERAKGNILERFSAQQFPDLHSELNLSSLELGDSALYFCASSVVAGEFGEQFFGPGTRLTVL.

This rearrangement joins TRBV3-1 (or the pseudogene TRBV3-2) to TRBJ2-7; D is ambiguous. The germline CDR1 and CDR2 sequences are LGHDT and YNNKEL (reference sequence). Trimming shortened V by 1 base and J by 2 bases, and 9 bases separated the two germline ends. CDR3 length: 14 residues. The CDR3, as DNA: TGTGCCAGCAGCCAAGGGGCCGGCCCCTACGAGCAGTACTTC. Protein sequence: CASSQGAGPYEQYF.

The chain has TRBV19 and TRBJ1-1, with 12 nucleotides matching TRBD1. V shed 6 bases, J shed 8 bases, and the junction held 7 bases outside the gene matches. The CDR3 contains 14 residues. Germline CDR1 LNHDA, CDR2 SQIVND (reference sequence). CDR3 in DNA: TGTGCCAGTAGGCCGGGACAGGGGGCCGGAGAAGCTTTCTTT. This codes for CASRPGQGAGEAFF.

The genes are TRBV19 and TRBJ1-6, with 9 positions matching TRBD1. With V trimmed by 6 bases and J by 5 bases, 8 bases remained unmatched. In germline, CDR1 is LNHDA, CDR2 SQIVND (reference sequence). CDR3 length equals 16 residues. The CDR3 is CASRRARTGDNSPLHF. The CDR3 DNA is TGTGCCAGTAGAAGAGCGCGGACAGGGGATAATTCACCCCTCCACTTT.

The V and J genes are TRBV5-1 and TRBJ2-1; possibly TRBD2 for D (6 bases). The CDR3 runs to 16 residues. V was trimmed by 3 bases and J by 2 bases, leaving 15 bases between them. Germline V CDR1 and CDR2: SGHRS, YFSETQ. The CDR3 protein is CASSSTPGDAYNEQFF. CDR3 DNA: TGCGCCAGCAGCTCCACCCCGGGGGACGCCTACAATGAGCAGTTCTTC.

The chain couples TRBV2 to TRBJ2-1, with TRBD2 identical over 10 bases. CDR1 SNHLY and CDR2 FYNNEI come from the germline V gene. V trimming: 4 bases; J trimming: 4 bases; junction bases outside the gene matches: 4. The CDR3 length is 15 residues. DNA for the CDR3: TGTGCCAGCAGTGGTCTAGCGGGGGCTTACAATGAGCAGTTCTTC. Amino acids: CASSGLAGAYNEQFF.

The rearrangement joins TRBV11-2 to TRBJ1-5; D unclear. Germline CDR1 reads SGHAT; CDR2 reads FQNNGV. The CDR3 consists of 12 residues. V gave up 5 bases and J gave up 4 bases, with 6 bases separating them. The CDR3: CASSQLNQPQHF. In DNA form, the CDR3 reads TGTGCCAGCAGCCAGTTAAATCAGCCCCAGCATTTT.

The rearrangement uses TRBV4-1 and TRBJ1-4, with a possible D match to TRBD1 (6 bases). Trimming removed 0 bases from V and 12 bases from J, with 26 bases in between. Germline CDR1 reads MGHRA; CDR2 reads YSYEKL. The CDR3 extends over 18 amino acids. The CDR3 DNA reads TGCGCCAGCAGCCAAGAGGTCATTATCCAGGGGTATAGTGTGGAACTGTTTTTT. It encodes CASSQEVIIQGYSVELFF.

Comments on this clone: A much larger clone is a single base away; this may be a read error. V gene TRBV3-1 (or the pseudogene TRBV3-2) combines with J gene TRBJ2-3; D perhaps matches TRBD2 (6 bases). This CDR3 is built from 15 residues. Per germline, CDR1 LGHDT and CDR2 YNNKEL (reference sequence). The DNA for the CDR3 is TGTACCAGCAGCCCCCGGGTGGAGGGAACAGATACGCAGTATTTT. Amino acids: CTSSPRVEGTDTQYF.

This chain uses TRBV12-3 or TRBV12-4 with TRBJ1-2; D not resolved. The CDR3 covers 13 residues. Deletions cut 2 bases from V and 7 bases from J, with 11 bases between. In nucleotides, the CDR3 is TGTGCCAGCAGTTTAAGCCCGGAGTTTGGCTACACCTTC. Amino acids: CASSLSPEFGYTF.

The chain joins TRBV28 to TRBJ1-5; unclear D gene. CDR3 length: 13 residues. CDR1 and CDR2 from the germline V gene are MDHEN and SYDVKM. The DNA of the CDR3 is TGTGTCCGGTGGGCCACGCAATATCAGCCCCAGCATTTT. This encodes CVRWATQYQPQHF.

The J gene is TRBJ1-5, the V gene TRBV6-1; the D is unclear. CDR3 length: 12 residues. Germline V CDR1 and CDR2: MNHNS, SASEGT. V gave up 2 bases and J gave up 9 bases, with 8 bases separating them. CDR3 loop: CASSELALPQHF. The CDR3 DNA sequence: TGTGCCAGCAGTGAATTGGCCTTGCCCCAGCATTTT.

Written as DNA, the CDR3 is TGTGCCAGTAGTCCGCCCCAGGCGGGCAAGAGGCGCAATCAGCCCCAGCATTTT. Encoded protein: CASSPPQAGKRRNQPQHF. The chain recombines TRBV19 with TRBJ1-5; D ambiguous. The V and J ends lost 5 bases and 2 bases respectively, with 22 bases between them. The CDR3 extends over 18 amino acids. CDR1 and CDR2 (germline): LNHDA, SQIVND (reference sequence).